The 28 T cell receptor beta chains below come from one sample, sequenced in a study of shared clonotypes between healthy human individuals. Profiled with immunoSEQ multiplex PCR; TCRdb holds only in-frame clones, not every one. The sample lists around 2.3 million clones, approximately 96% occurring once. The material sequenced was naive CD4+ T cells sorted from blood. Subset of the sample: CD45RA+ positively selected. All receptors derive from a man younger than 35 in good health.

The gene calls are TRBV2 and TRBJ2-7; 7 nucleotides line up with TRBD1. This CDR3 region has 13 residues. V lost 6 bases to trimming and J lost 2 bases; unmatched junction nucleotides: 4. Germline loops: CDR1 SNHLY, CDR2 FYNNEI. CDR3 region: CASSRQGAYEQYF. The CDR3 nucleotides are TGTGCCAGCAGCCGCCAGGGGGCCTACGAGCAGTACTTC.

The V and J genes are TRBV28 and TRBJ2-7; 8 bases fit TRBD1. The CDR3 sequence is 14 residues long. CDR1 is MDHEN and CDR2 is SYDVKM in the germline V gene. The trim removed 8 bases at V and 4 bases at J, leaving 10 bases unmatched. DNA for the CDR3: TGTGCCAGCGGATCCCGGGACAGGAATTACGAGCAGTACTTC. It encodes CASGSRDRNYEQYF.

V is TRBV5-3 and J is TRBJ1-2; TRBD1 agrees at 7 bases. TRBV5-3 is sorted into the ORF group, with uncertain function. There are 15 residues in the CDR3. The trim removed 5 bases at V and 3 bases at J, leaving 10 bases unmatched. The CDR3 DNA sequence: TGTGCCAGAAGTTCAACAGGGGTTCACGACTATGGCTACACCTTC. This sequence encodes CARSSTGVHDYGYTF.

This clone has just a few counts. Other DNA sequences within the sample encode an identical CDR3. The chain joins TRBV6-5 to TRBJ1-5; D might be TRBD1 (6 bases). Trimming cost V 7 bases and J 1 base, with 8 bases left between them. Germline CDR1 MNHEY, CDR2 SVGAGI. CDR3 length: 13 residues. In DNA form, the CDR3 reads TGTGCCAGCACCAGGGGAAGCAATCAGCCCCAGCATTTT. Residues: CASTRGSNQPQHF.

The chain joins TRBV19 to TRBJ1-5, with 8 bases identical to TRBD1. This CDR3 comprises 17 residues. The V and J ends lost 8 bases and 0 bases, in that order; junction bases with no gene match: 12. Germline V CDR1 and CDR2: LNHDA, SQIVND (reference sequence). Here the CDR3 DNA reads TGTGCCAGTGGAGGACAGGGTGGAGGGAATAGCAATCAGCCCCAGCATTTT. Translation gives CASGGQGGGNSNQPQHF. Full variable domain (outside the CDR3, taken from reference TRBV19 and TRBJ1-5): DGGITQSPKYLFRKEGQNVTLSCEQNLNHDAMYWYRQDPGQGLRLIYYSQIVNDFQKGDIAEGYSVSREKKESFPLTVTSAQKNPTAFYLCASGGQGGGNSNQPQHFGDGTRLSIL.

The chain links TRBV7-8 to TRBJ2-2; no firm D call. The V gene lost 4 bases and the J gene lost 4 bases, with 10 bases spanning the gap. CDR3 size: 14 residues. Germline-derived CDR1 and CDR2 are SGHVS and FQNEAQ. CDR3 sequence (DNA): TGTGCCAGCAGCTCGGCCTATCCCACCGGGGAGCTGTTTTTT. This gives the protein CASSSAYPTGELFF.

V gene TRBV6-6 combines with J gene TRBJ1-5; D perhaps matches TRBD1 (6 bases). Trimming left V 7 bases short and J 6 bases short, with 16 bases between. In germline, CDR1 is MNHNY, CDR2 SVGAGI (reference sequence). The CDR3 has 14 residues. The CDR3 region has the DNA TGTGCCAGCAACCTGGGGGCCGGGGGTCAGCCCCAGCATTTT. Protein: CASNLGAGGQPQHF.

The chain is built from TRBV29-1 and TRBJ1-1; D might be TRBD1 (5 bases). This CDR3 has 14 residues. The germline CDR1 and CDR2 sequences are SQVTM and ANQGSEA. The V end lost 6 bases, the J end lost 0 bases, and 14 bases lay between the germline ends. In nucleotides, the CDR3 is TGCAGCGTAGATCCCAGGGACTTGAACACTGAAGCTTTCTTT. Its protein product is CSVDPRDLNTEAFF.

The gene calls are TRBV10-1 and TRBJ1-1; the D gene is possibly TRBD1 (5 bases). Trimming left V 4 bases short and J 5 bases short, with 17 bases between. This CDR3 comprises 15 residues. Germline-derived CDR1 and CDR2 are WNHNN and SYGVQD (reference sequence). The CDR3 is CASSASSAGGTEAFF. CDR3 in DNA: TGCGCCAGCAGTGCGAGTTCAGCCGGGGGGACTGAAGCTTTCTTT.

The V and J genes are TRBV6-5 and TRBJ2-7; D may be TRBD1 (6 bases). V gave up 5 bases and J gave up 7 bases, with 18 bases separating them. The CDR3 sequence is 14 residues long. CDR1 is MNHEY, CDR2 SVGAGI, per germline. The CDR3 is CASSRSQTGREQYF. CDR3 sequence (DNA): TGTGCCAGCAGTAGGTCACAGACAGGTAGAGAGCAGTACTTC.

CDR3 residues: CASSPRDSSTNEQFF. As DNA, the CDR3 is TGTGCCAGCAGCCCCCGGGACAGTAGTACGAATGAGCAGTTCTTC. The chain combines TRBV7-2 with TRBJ2-1; 7 nucleotides line up with TRBD1. Germline CDR1 SGHTA, CDR2 FQGNSA. V lost 5 bases to trimming and J lost 7 bases; unmatched junction nucleotides: 11. CDR3 length: 15 amino acids.

This rearrangement joins TRBV6-4 to TRBJ2-2; D may be TRBD1 (6 bases). Germline-derived CDR1 and CDR2 are MRHNA and SNTAGT. The CDR3 contains 14 residues. Trimming cost V 5 bases and J 1 base, with 8 bases left between them. The CDR3 DNA reads as TGTGCCAGCAGTCCACAGGGGAACACCGGGGAGCTGTTTTTT. This translates into CASSPQGNTGELFF.

As concerns this clone: Other DNA sequences in this sample translate to the same CDR3. The genes are TRBV30 and TRBJ2-1; tentatively, D is TRBD2 (5 bases). Germline CDR1 is GTSNPN and CDR2 is SVGIG (reference sequence). The V gene lost 1 base and the J gene lost 4 bases, with 8 bases spanning the gap. The CDR3 runs 13 residues. CDR3 sequence (DNA): TGTGCCTGGAGTGCAGGACTGTACAATGAGCAGTTCTTC. Its protein product is CAWSAGLYNEQFF.

The rearrangement joins TRBV30 to TRBJ1-4; perhaps TRBD1 as D (6 bases). V lost 2 bases and J 3 bases, leaving 10 bases between the germline ends. Germline loops: CDR1 GTSNPN, CDR2 SVGIG (reference sequence). The CDR3 is 14 amino acids. CDR3 in amino acids: CAWSTQGPNEKLFF. CDR3 nucleotides: TGTGCCTGGAGTACACAGGGACCTAATGAAAAACTGTTTTTT.

J is TRBJ1-2 and V is TRBV30, with unresolved D. The CDR3 consists of 13 residues. The V gene's germline CDR1 is GTSNPN and CDR2 SVGIG (reference sequence). Trimming shortened V by 1 base and J by 2 bases, and 8 bases separated the two germline ends. This CDR3 is CAWSGGMNYGYTF. The CDR3 region has the DNA TGTGCCTGGAGTGGAGGGATGAACTATGGCTACACCTTC.

As regards this clone: Other DNA variants within this sample encode the same CDR3. The V and J genes are TRBV7-9 and TRBJ2-1; D is unclear. The CDR3 loop spans 13 amino acids. Germline V gives CDR1 SEHNR, CDR2 FQNEAQ (reference sequence). V lost 3 bases to trimming and J lost 3 bases, with 6 bases between them. For the CDR3, the DNA is TGTGCCAGCAGCTTGGCAGTCTACAATGAGCAGTTCTTC. Translating gives CASSLAVYNEQFF.

V and J are TRBV7-9 and TRBJ1-4; D ambiguous. V gave up 5 bases and J gave up 4 bases, with 8 bases separating them. Germline V gives CDR1 SEHNR, CDR2 FQNEAQ (reference sequence). The CDR3 has 13 residues. The DNA for the CDR3 is TGTGCCAGCAGCATGGGGATTAATGAAAAACTGTTTTTT. This translates into CASSMGINEKLFF.

The gene calls are TRBV9 and TRBJ2-2; the D gene is possibly TRBD2 (6 bases). CDR1 SGDLS and CDR2 YYNGEE come from the germline V gene. The CDR3 runs 19 residues. Trimming took 2 bases from V and 4 from J, leaving 24 bases between them. This CDR3 is CASSVSVGAGHDLTGELFF. The DNA for the CDR3 is TGTGCCAGCAGCGTCAGTGTTGGAGCGGGCCATGATCTCACCGGGGAGCTGTTTTTT.

The CDR3 reads CASLTGNLNTEAFF. The CDR3 coding sequence is TGTGCCAGCTTAACAGGGAATTTGAACACTGAAGCTTTCTTT. The chain joins TRBV7-8 to TRBJ1-1; possible D gene TRBD1, 6 bases. Per germline, CDR1 SGHVS and CDR2 FQNEAQ. The CDR3 runs to 14 residues. The germline V and J ends were trimmed by 8 bases and 0 bases, with 13 bases remaining between them. Full variable domain (outside the CDR3, taken from reference TRBV7-8 and TRBJ1-1): GAGVSQSPRYKVAKRGQDVALRCDPISGHVSLFWYQQALGQGPEFLTYFQNEAQLDKSGLPSDRFFAERPEGSVSTLKIQRTQQEDSAVYLCASLTGNLNTEAFFGQGTRLTVV.

The V call is TRBV5-1, the J call TRBJ2-4; 10 nucleotides agree with TRBD1. V was pared by 0 bases and J by 0 bases, with 12 bases of the junction left unmatched. CDR3 size: 20 residues. Germline loops: CDR1 SGHRS, CDR2 YFSETQ. The CDR3 loop is CASSLAGGQGKELAKNIQYF. CDR3 coding DNA: TGCGCCAGCAGCTTGGCCGGGGGACAGGGGAAAGAGTTAGCCAAAAACATTCAGTACTTC.

The chain has TRBV4-1 and TRBJ1-5; a weak D match, TRBD1 (6 bases). V was cut by 1 base and J by 0 bases, with 10 bases left in between. This CDR3 comprises 16 residues. The germline V gene has CDR1 MGHRA and CDR2 YSYEKL. This CDR3 is CASSQGRGYSNQPQHF. The CDR3 bases are TGCGCCAGCAGCCAAGGAAGGGGGTATAGCAATCAGCCCCAGCATTTT.

Remarks on this clone: Other DNA sequences within the sample encode an identical CDR3. For the CDR3, the DNA is TGTGCCAGCAGCTCCTATAACACTGAAGCTTTCTTT. Its protein product is CASSSYNTEAFF. This rearrangement joins TRBV7-2 to TRBJ1-1; D remains ambiguous. Between the trimmed V and J ends, which lost 4 bases and 2 bases, there was a span of 5 bases. The CDR3 is made up of 12 amino acids. CDR1 is SGHTA, CDR2 FQGNSA, per germline.

A remark on this clone: At the DNA level, this CDR3 is encoded by other sequences in the same sample as well. CDR3: CSVGQGFYGYTF. The CDR3 nucleotides read TGCAGCGTCGGACAGGGGTTCTATGGCTACACCTTC. The V call is TRBV29-1, the J call TRBJ1-2; 9 bases map to TRBD1. The CDR3 is 12 residues long. The V segment lost 6 bases and the J segment 4 bases; nucleotides outside the gene matches: 3. Germline-derived CDR1 and CDR2 are SQVTM and ANQGSEA.

V usage is TRBV6-1 and J usage is TRBJ2-2; D gene uncertain. Germline CDR1 is MNHNS and CDR2 is SASEGT. CDR3 size: 13 residues. V dropped 7 bases and J dropped 2 bases, with 8 bases sitting between them. CDR3 in amino acids: CASNSLNTGELFF. CDR3 sequence (DNA): TGTGCCAGCAATAGCCTAAACACCGGGGAGCTGTTTTTT.

This chain connects TRBV18 to TRBJ1-2, with 8 bases lining up with TRBD1. The V and J ends lost 3 bases and 8 bases, in that order; junction bases with no gene match: 5. Germline assignment: CDR1 KGHSH and CDR2 LQKENI. The length of the CDR3 is 13 residues. Written as DNA, the CDR3 is TGTGCCAGCTCACCGAACAGGGGGAGCGGCTACACCTTC. Its translation is CASSPNRGSGYTF.

V is TRBV6-5 and J is TRBJ1-2, with unresolved D. CDR3 length: 14 residues. Germline CDR1 reads MNHEY; CDR2 reads SVGAGI. Trimming removed 2 bases from V and 4 bases from J, with 11 bases in between. The CDR3 DNA reads TGTGCCAGCAGTTACATCGGCGGAGCCTATGGCTACACCTTC. As protein: CASSYIGGAYGYTF.

For this clone: Other DNA variants within this sample encode the same CDR3. V usage is TRBV18 and J usage is TRBJ1-4, with TRBD1 matching over 7 bases. Germline trimming cut 3 bases from V and 2 bases from J; bases unmatched to any gene: 3. This CDR3 is 15 amino acids long. Germline loops: CDR1 KGHSH, CDR2 LQKENI. The CDR3 protein is CASSPRQGTNEKLFF. CDR3 sequence (DNA): TGTGCCAGCTCACCGCGACAGGGCACTAATGAAAAACTGTTTTTT.

This clone was observed once. V and J are TRBV27 and TRBJ2-5; the match to TRBD2 covers 11 bases. Germline CDR1 MNHEY, CDR2 SMNVEV (reference sequence). The V and J ends lost 4 bases and 3 bases, in that order; junction bases with no gene match: 4. This CDR3 region has 15 residues. The CDR3 DNA follows: TGTGCCAGCAGTTCCCCTAGCGGGGGGAAAGAGACCCAGTACTTC. Translated: CASSSPSGGKETQYF.